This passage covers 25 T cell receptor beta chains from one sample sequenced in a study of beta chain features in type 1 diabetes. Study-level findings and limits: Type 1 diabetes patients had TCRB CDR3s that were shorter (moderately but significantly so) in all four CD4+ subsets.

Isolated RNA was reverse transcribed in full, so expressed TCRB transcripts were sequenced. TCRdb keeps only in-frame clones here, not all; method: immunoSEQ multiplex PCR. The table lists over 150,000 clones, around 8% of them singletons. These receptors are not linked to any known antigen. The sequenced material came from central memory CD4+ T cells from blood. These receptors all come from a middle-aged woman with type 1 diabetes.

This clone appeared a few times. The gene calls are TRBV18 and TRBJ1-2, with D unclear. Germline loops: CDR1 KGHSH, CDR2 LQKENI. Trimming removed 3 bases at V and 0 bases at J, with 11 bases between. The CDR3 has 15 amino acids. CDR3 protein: CASSPRESSNYGYTF. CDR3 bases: TGTGCCAGCTCACCGCGGGAGAGTTCTAACTATGGCTACACCTTC.

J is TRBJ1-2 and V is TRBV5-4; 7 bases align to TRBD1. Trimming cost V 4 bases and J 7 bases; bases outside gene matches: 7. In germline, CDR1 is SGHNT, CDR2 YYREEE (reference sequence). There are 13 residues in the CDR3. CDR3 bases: TGTGCCAGCAGCCCTGGGCAGGGGGGTGGCTACACCTTC. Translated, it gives CASSPGQGGGYTF.

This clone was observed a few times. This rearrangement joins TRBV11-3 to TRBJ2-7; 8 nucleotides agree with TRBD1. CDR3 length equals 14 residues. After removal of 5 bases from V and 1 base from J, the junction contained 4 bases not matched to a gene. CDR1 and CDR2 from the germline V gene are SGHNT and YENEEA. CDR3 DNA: TGTGCCAGCAGCCCGGGGACAGGATCCTACGAGCAGTACTTC. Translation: CASSPGTGSYEQYF.

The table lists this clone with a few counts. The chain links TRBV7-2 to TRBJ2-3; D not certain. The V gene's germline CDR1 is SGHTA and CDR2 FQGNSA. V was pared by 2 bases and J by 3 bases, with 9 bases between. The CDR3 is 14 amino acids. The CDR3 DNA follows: TGTGCCAGCAGCTTACATACTCTTACAGATACGCAGTATTTT. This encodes CASSLHTLTDTQYF.

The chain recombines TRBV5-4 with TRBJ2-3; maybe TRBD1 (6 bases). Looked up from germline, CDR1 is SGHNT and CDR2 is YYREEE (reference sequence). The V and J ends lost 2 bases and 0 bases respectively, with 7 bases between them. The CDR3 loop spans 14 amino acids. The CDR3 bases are TGTGCCAGCAGCTTCAGGGGTAGCACAGATACGCAGTATTTT. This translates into CASSFRGSTDTQYF.

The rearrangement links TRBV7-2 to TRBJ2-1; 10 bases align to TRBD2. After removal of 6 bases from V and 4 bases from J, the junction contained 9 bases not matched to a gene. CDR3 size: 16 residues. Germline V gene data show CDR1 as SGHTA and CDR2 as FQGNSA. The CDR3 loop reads CASSNYRAGGYNEQFF. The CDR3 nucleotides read TGTGCCAGCAGTAATTACCGAGCGGGGGGGTACAATGAGCAGTTCTTC.

This CDR3 is CASSSNFGREGEQFF. DNA of the CDR3: TGTGCCAGCTCATCGAACTTCGGACGGGAGGGCGAGCAGTTCTTC. The J gene is TRBJ2-1, the V gene TRBV18; 8 positions match TRBD2. In germline, CDR1 is KGHSH, CDR2 LQKENI. With 5 bases clipped from V and 10 bases from J, the junction kept 13 bases outside the gene matches. This CDR3 is built from 15 residues.

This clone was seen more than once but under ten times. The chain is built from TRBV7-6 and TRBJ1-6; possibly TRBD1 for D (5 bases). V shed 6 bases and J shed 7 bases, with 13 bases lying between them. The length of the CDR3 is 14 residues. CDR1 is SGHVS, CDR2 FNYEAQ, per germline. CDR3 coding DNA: TGTGCCAGCAGTGGGACCGGGGGGAATTCACCCCTCCACTTT. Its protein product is CASSGTGGNSPLHF. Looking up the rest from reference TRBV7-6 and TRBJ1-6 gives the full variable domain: GAGVSQSPRYKVTKRGQDVALRCDPISGHVSLYWYRQALGQGPEFLTYFNYEAQQDKSGLPNDRFSAERPEGSISTLTIQRTEQRDSAMYRCASSGTGGNSPLHFGNGTRLTVT.

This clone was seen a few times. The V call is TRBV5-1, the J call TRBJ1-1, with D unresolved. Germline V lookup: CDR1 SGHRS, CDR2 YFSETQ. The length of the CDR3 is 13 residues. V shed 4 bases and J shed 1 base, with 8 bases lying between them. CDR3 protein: CASSPTENTEAFF. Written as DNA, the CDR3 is TGCGCCAGCAGCCCTACAGAGAACACTGAAGCTTTCTTT.

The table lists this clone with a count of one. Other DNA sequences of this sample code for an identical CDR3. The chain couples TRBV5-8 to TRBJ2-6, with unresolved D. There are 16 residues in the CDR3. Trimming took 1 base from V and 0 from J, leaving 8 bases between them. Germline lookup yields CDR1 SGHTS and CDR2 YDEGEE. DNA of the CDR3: TGTGCCAGCAGCTTGCTTCCTAGCTCTGGGGCCAACGTCCTGACTTTC. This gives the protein CASSLLPSSGANVLTF.

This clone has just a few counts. The CDR3 sequence: CAWSVTRWTGSQAFF. The CDR3 nucleotides are TGTGCCTGGAGTGTAACACGTTGGACAGGGTCCCAAGCTTTCTTT. This sequence joins TRBV30 and TRBJ1-1; 8 bases are a match to TRBD1. Losses at the gene ends were 0 bases for V and 9 bases for J; bases not matched to a gene: 12. Germline CDR1 is GTSNPN and CDR2 is SVGIG (reference sequence). There are 15 residues in the CDR3.

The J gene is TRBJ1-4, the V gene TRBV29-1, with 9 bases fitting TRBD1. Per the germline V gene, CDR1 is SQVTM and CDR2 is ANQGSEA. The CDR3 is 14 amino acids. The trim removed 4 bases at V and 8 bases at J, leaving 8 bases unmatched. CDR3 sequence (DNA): TGCAGCGTTGCGGGACAGGGTTTAGGGGAAAAACTGTTTTTT. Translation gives CSVAGQGLGEKLFF.

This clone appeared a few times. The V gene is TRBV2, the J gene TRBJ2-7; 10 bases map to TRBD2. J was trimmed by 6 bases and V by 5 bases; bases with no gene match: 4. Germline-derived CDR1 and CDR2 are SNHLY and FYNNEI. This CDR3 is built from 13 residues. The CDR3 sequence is CASSLAGVGEQYF. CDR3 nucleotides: TGTGCCAGCAGTCTAGCGGGAGTCGGCGAGCAGTACTTC.

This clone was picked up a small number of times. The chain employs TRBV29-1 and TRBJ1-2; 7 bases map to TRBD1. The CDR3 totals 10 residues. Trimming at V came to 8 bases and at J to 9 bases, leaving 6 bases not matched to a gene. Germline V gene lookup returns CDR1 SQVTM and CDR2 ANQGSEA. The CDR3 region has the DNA TGCAGCTCCTGGGACAGCAGCTACACCTTC. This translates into CSSWDSSYTF.

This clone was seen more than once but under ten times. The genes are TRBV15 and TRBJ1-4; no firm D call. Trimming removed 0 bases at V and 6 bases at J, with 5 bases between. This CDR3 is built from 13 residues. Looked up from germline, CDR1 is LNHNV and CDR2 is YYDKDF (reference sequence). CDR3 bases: TGTGCCACCAGCAGAGATATCGATGAAAAACTGTTTTTT. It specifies CATSRDIDEKLFF.

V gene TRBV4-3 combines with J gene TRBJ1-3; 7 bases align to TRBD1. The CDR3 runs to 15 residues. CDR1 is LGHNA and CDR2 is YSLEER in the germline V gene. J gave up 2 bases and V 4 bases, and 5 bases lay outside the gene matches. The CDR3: CASSPFDRAGNTIYF. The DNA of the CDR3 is TGCGCCAGCAGCCCCTTCGACAGGGCTGGAAACACCATATATTTT.

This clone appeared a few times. CDR3 in DNA: TGTGCCAGCAGTCTGGGGCGTCTCGAAGAAAAACTGTTTTTT. Encoded protein: CASSLGRLEEKLFF. The chain employs TRBV6-1 and TRBJ1-4; D might be TRBD1 (5 bases). In germline, CDR1 is MNHNS, CDR2 SASEGT. The CDR3 contains 14 residues. V was trimmed by 5 bases and J by 8 bases, leaving 15 bases between them.

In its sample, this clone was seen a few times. The DNA for the CDR3 is TGCAGCGTTGAAGGCGACAGGGGCTGGGACACTGAAGCTTTCTTT. It specifies CSVEGDRGWDTEAFF. The genes are TRBV29-1 and TRBJ1-1; 8 bases map to TRBD1. Germline values: CDR1 SQVTM, CDR2 ANQGSEA. The CDR3 runs to 15 residues. After removal of 1 base from V and 3 bases from J, the junction contained 7 bases not matched to a gene.

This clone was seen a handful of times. The DNA of the CDR3 is TGTGCCAGCTCACCATTGGTCGGGACAGGGAACACTGAAGCTTTCTTT. Its protein is CASSPLVGTGNTEAFF. V is TRBV18 and J is TRBJ1-1; TRBD1 matches at 8 bases. Germline trimming cut 2 bases from V and 1 base from J; bases unmatched to any gene: 6. Germline lookup yields CDR1 KGHSH and CDR2 LQKENI. There are 16 residues in the CDR3.

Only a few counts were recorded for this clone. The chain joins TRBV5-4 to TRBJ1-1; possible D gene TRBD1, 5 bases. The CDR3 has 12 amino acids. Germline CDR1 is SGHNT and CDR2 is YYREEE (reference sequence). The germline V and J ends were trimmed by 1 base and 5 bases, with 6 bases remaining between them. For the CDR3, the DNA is TGTGCCAGCAGCTTGTCAGGGACTGAAGCTTTCTTT. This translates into CASSLSGTEAFF. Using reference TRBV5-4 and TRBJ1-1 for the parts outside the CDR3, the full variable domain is ETGVTQSPTHLIKTRGQQVTLRCSSQSGHNTVSWYQQALGQGPQFIFQYYREEENGRGNFPPRFSGLQFPNYSSELNVNALELDDSALYLCASSLSGTEAFFGQGTRLTVV.

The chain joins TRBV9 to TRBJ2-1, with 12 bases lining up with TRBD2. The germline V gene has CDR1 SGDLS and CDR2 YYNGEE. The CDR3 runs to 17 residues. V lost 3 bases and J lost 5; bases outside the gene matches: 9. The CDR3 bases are TGTGCCAGCAGCGCCAGCCCTAGCGGGAGGGCAAACAATGAGCAGTTCTTC. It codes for CASSASPSGRANNEQFF.

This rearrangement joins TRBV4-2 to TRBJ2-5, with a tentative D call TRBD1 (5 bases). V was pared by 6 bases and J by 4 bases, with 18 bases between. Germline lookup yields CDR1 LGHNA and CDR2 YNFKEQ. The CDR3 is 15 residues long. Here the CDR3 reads CASRAGSAELETQYF. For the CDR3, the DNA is TGTGCCAGCAGGGCAGGGTCAGCCGAATTAGAGACCCAGTACTTC.

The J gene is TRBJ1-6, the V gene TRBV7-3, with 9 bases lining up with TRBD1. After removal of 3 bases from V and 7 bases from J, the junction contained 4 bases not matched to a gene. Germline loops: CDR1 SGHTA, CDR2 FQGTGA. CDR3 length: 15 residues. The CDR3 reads CASSLGQGENSPLHF. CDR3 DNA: TGTGCCAGCAGCTTGGGACAGGGAGAGAATTCACCCCTCCACTTT.

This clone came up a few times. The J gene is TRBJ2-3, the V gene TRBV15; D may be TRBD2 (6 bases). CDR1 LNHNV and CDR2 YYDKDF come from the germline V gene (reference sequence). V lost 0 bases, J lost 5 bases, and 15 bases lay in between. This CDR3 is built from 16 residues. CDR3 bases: TGTGCCACCAGCAGAGATAATGCCGCCGGGAGAGATACGCAGTATTTT. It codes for CATSRDNAAGRDTQYF. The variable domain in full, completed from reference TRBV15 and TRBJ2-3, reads DAMVIQNPRYQVTQFGKPVTLSCSQTLNHNVMYWYQQKSSQAPKLLFHYYDKDFNNEADTPDNFQSRRPNTSFCFLDIRSPGLGDTAMYLCATSRDNAAGRDTQYFGPGTRLTVL.

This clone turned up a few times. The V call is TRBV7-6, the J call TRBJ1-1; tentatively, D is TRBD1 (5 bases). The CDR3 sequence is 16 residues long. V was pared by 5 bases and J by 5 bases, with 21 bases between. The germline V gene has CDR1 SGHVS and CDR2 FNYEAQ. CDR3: CASSPTAWQGGTEAFF. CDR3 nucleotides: TGTGCCAGCAGCCCTACGGCGTGGCAGGGTGGGACTGAAGCTTTCTTT.